The text below deals with one T cell receptor beta chain. This entry comes from a study of blood T cell repertoires in COVID-19. Study as a whole: COVID-19 samples from acute and convalescent phases originated in the United States, Italy and Spain. Sources were T cells, B-cell-depleted T cells, or PBMCs; the material itself was cDNA or gDNA.

Original handling: Counts of nucleated cells, estimated from reference gene primer amplification, were obtained. Produced via immunoSEQ multiplex PCR; TCRdb's table is partial and in-frame only. V and J calls and clone size are as listed in that table; D and trimming were resolved from the DNA. Of roughly 21,000 clones in the sample, around 89% were seen once. The CDR3 totals 15 residues. V was cut by 4 bases and J by 4 bases, with 15 bases left in between. The V gene's germline CDR1 is SGHRS and CDR2 YFSETQ. Specimen: peripheral blood. V and J are TRBV5-1 and TRBJ2-1, with D possibly being TRBD2 (6 bases). The TCR comes from a man in his 70s with active COVID-19. The CDR3 reads CASSPDRTTYNEQFF. In nucleotides, the CDR3 is TGCGCCAGCAGCCCGGATCGGACTACTTACAATGAGCAGTTCTTC.